The clone carrying this T cell receptor beta chain was counted between two and nine times. This sample is drawn from a study of T cells in narcolepsy. Data came from immunoSEQ multiplex PCR; TCRdb stores just in-frame clones and leaves some out. The table shows 25,000 to 40,000 clones, with 75% to 90% occurring only once. The CDR3 spans 15 residues. Germline CDR1 MNHEY, CDR2 SVGAGI. Trimming removed 6 bases from V and 4 bases from J; junction bases left unmatched: 7. The TCR originated in a human donor with narcolepsy. The sample comprised CD45RA- memory CD4+ T cells from PBMCs. The chain carries TRBV6-5 and TRBJ2-1; TRBD2 matches at 9 bases. CDR3 amino acids: CASRTGLALYNEQFF. The CDR3 nucleotides read TGTGCCAGCAGGACCGGACTAGCGCTTTACAATGAGCAGTTCTTC.